These T cell receptor beta chains were read from a single sample in a study of blood T cell repertoires in COVID-19. Method: immunoSEQ multiplex PCR; TCRdb's copy keeps in-frame clones and lacks some. The sample consists of over 95,000 clones, around 85% of them appearing once. Sequencing used peripheral blood. The receptors derive from a woman aged 55-70 years with COVID-19, enrolled during active disease. The CDR3 runs from the conserved cysteine through the conserved F or W. The order of the fields is CDR3 DNA, CDR3 protein, clone size, V gene, J gene, D gene. The D gene is left open where the match is weak. Clone size is shown for a subset of rows, as once, few, many or a class of expanded clone.

CDR3nt: TGTGCCAGCAGCCACGACAGGGTAGGACCGGCCACCGGGGAGCTGTTTTTT
CDR3aa: CASSHDRVGPATGELFF
abundance: -
v_gene: TRBV5-4
j_gene: TRBJ2-2
d_gene: TRBD1

CDR3nt: TGTGCCACCAGTGATGGGTCGGCAGGGGGTTTGGATACGCAGTATTTT
CDR3aa: CATSDGSAGGLDTQYF
abundance: -
v_gene: TRBV24-1
j_gene: TRBJ2-3
d_gene: TRBD1

CDR3nt: TGTGCCAGCAGCTTAAGTCCCCAAAACCGGGGGTTCTTC
CDR3aa: CASSLSPQNRGFF
abundance: once
v_gene: TRBV7-9
j_gene: TRBJ2-1
d_gene: -

CDR3nt: TGTGCCGGGCCGGGACATCGAGCTAACTATGGCTACACCTTC
CDR3aa: CAGPGHRANYGYTF
abundance: -
v_gene: TRBV19
j_gene: TRBJ1-2
d_gene: -

CDR3nt: TGTGCCAGCAGCTTAGCGACTAGCCCGCCGGCCGGGGAGCTGTTTTTT
CDR3aa: CASSLATSPPAGELFF
abundance: -
v_gene: TRBV7-7
j_gene: TRBJ2-2
d_gene: TRBD2

CDR3nt: TGTGCCAGCAGTTCTCGACAGGGGGACTATGGCTACACCTTC
CDR3aa: CASSSRQGDYGYTF
abundance: -
v_gene: TRBV6-5
j_gene: TRBJ1-2
d_gene: TRBD1

CDR3nt: TGTGCCAGCTCACCCCCCCGCACCGGGGAGCTGTTTTTT
CDR3aa: CASSPPRTGELFF
abundance: -
v_gene: TRBV18
j_gene: TRBJ2-2
d_gene: -

CDR3nt: TGTGCCAGCAGTTCCGGGAACCTACGTCTGCGGACCTTC
CDR3aa: CASSSGNLRLRTF
abundance: few
v_gene: TRBV6-2/TRBV6-3
j_gene: TRBJ1-2
d_gene: -

CDR3nt: TGTGCCAGCAGCTTACGTGGGCAGAATCTTGCAACTAATGAAAAACTGTTTTTT
CDR3aa: CASSLRGQNLATNEKLFF
abundance: -
v_gene: TRBV7-9
j_gene: TRBJ1-4
d_gene: -

CDR3nt: TGTGCCAGCAGTCTACAGGGAGCCACTGAAGCTTTCTTT
CDR3aa: CASSLQGATEAFF
abundance: once
v_gene: TRBV6-5
j_gene: TRBJ1-1
d_gene: -

CDR3nt: TGTGCCAGCAGCTTAGCACCTAACTACGAGCAGTACTTC
CDR3aa: CASSLAPNYEQYF
abundance: -
v_gene: TRBV13
j_gene: TRBJ2-7
d_gene: -

CDR3nt: TGCGCCAGCAGTGAGTCCCTGACGGAGAGCTCTGGAAACACCATATATTTT
CDR3aa: CASSESLTESSGNTIYF
abundance: few
v_gene: TRBV10-1
j_gene: TRBJ1-3
d_gene: -

CDR3nt: TGCAGTGTCAGTGACCGGGGAGGGTCTAGCAAGATCTATGGCTACACCTTC
CDR3aa: CSVSDRGGSSKIYGYTF
abundance: -
v_gene: TRBV20-1
j_gene: TRBJ1-2
d_gene: -

CDR3nt: TGTGCCAGCAGTGAAGCTCCTAATACGCAGTATTTT
CDR3aa: CASSEAPNTQYF
abundance: -
v_gene: TRBV2
j_gene: TRBJ2-3
d_gene: -

CDR3nt: TGTGCCAGCAGTGAACGACAGGGGGCGGTCGTTGGCTACACCTTC
CDR3aa: CASSERQGAVVGYTF
abundance: -
v_gene: TRBV6-1
j_gene: TRBJ1-2
d_gene: TRBD1

CDR3nt: TGTGCCAGCAGCTTGGAGGACAGGAAGAACACTGAAGCTTTCTTT
CDR3aa: CASSLEDRKNTEAFF
abundance: -
v_gene: TRBV7-6
j_gene: TRBJ1-1
d_gene: TRBD1

CDR3nt: TGTGCCAGCAGGGTAGCGGGGGGGCCATCGGATACGCAGTATTTT
CDR3aa: CASRVAGGPSDTQYF
abundance: -
v_gene: TRBV7-9
j_gene: TRBJ2-3
d_gene: TRBD2

CDR3nt: TGTGCCAGCAGCGCAGGGGAAGCTTTCTTT
CDR3aa: CASSAGEAFF
abundance: -
v_gene: TRBV7-9
j_gene: TRBJ1-1
d_gene: -

CDR3nt: TGTGCCAGCATTACTACAGGGTCCGGCTACACCTTC
CDR3aa: CASITTGSGYTF
abundance: -
v_gene: TRBV6-5
j_gene: TRBJ1-2
d_gene: -

CDR3nt: TGTGCCAGCAGCTTATTGGCGACAGGCTCCTACGAGCAGTACTTC
CDR3aa: CASSLLATGSYEQYF
abundance: -
v_gene: TRBV7-2
j_gene: TRBJ2-7
d_gene: -

CDR3nt: TGTGCCAGCAGCCTCAACCGGGACACCTATCAGCCCCAGCATTTT
CDR3aa: CASSLNRDTYQPQHF
abundance: -
v_gene: TRBV11-2
j_gene: TRBJ1-5
d_gene: -

CDR3nt: TGTGCCAGCTCACCGACCGATGGGACAGGGGGCAATCAGCCCCAGCATTTT
CDR3aa: CASSPTDGTGGNQPQHF
abundance: -
v_gene: TRBV18
j_gene: TRBJ1-5
d_gene: TRBD1

CDR3nt: TGTGCCAGCCCGACAGGTGGCTATGGCTACACCTTC
CDR3aa: CASPTGGYGYTF
abundance: -
v_gene: TRBV6-5
j_gene: TRBJ1-2
d_gene: -

CDR3nt: TGCGCCAGCAGCCAAGATGCAGGGGTCAATTCACCCCTCCACTTT
CDR3aa: CASSQDAGVNSPLHF
abundance: -
v_gene: TRBV4-1
j_gene: TRBJ1-6
d_gene: -

CDR3nt: TGCGCCAGCAGTGGGGACAGGGGGCGAGGCAATCAGCCCCAGCATTTT
CDR3aa: CASSGDRGRGNQPQHF
abundance: -
v_gene: TRBV10-2
j_gene: TRBJ1-5
d_gene: TRBD1

CDR3nt: TGTGCCAGTAGTGCCCTGGACAGAGACCTAGCAAATCAGCCCCAGCATTTT
CDR3aa: CASSALDRDLANQPQHF
abundance: -
v_gene: TRBV19
j_gene: TRBJ1-5
d_gene: -

CDR3nt: TGTGCCAGCAGCGTAGTGGGGGGAGGAGATACGCAGTATTTT
CDR3aa: CASSVVGGGDTQYF
abundance: -
v_gene: TRBV9
j_gene: TRBJ2-3
d_gene: -

CDR3nt: TGCGCCAGCAGCCAAGAGAGGACTGAAGCTTTCTTT
CDR3aa: CASSQERTEAFF
abundance: -
v_gene: TRBV4-1
j_gene: TRBJ1-1
d_gene: -

CDR3nt: TGCGCCAGCAGCCAACTGACAGAAAGTGACACTGAAGCTTTCTTT
CDR3aa: CASSQLTESDTEAFF
abundance: -
v_gene: TRBV4-1
j_gene: TRBJ1-1
d_gene: -

CDR3nt: TGTGCCAGCAGTTTCGGGGCTAACTATGGCTACACCTTC
CDR3aa: CASSFGANYGYTF
abundance: -
v_gene: TRBV12-3/TRBV12-4
j_gene: TRBJ1-2
d_gene: -

CDR3nt: TGCGCCAGCAGCCTGGACAGATTGAACACTGAAGCTTTCTTT
CDR3aa: CASSLDRLNTEAFF
abundance: -
v_gene: TRBV5-1
j_gene: TRBJ1-1
d_gene: -

CDR3nt: TGTGCCACCAGCAGAGAAATAGGGGCGACCGTCGTTGGAGCTTTCTTT
CDR3aa: CATSREIGATVVGAFF
abundance: -
v_gene: TRBV15
j_gene: TRBJ1-1
d_gene: -

CDR3nt: TGTGCCAGCAGCCCGGGACAGGGGGCAAACTATGGCTACACCTTC
CDR3aa: CASSPGQGANYGYTF
abundance: -
v_gene: TRBV5-4
j_gene: TRBJ1-2
d_gene: TRBD1

CDR3nt: TGTGCCAGCAGCTCTTTGACAGGGGGCGGGGGCACCGGGGAGCTGTTTTTT
CDR3aa: CASSSLTGGGGTGELFF
abundance: -
v_gene: TRBV7-6
j_gene: TRBJ2-2
d_gene: TRBD1

CDR3nt: TGTGCCAGCAGTCGCGGCGGGACAGTTAATGAAAAACTGTTTTTT
CDR3aa: CASSRGGTVNEKLFF
abundance: -
v_gene: TRBV2
j_gene: TRBJ1-4
d_gene: TRBD1

CDR3nt: TGTGCCAGTAGTATAAGGGCGGGGAACACTGAAGCTTTCTTT
CDR3aa: CASSIRAGNTEAFF
abundance: -
v_gene: TRBV19
j_gene: TRBJ1-1
d_gene: -

CDR3nt: TGTGCCAGCAGCTGGGGACTGGAAAGCACAGATACGCAGTATTTT
CDR3aa: CASSWGLESTDTQYF
abundance: -
v_gene: TRBV5-6
j_gene: TRBJ2-3
d_gene: -

CDR3nt: TGCGCCAGCACCCCAAGAACTCTGGGACTAGCCGTTCCCCTCTCGGGTAATCAGCAGTTCTTC
CDR3aa: CASTPRTLGLAVPLSGNQQFF
abundance: -
v_gene: TRBV4-1
j_gene: TRBJ2-1
d_gene: TRBD2

CDR3nt: TGTGCTAGTGGTTGGGGGGGGCCAGGAGGGCAACAAGAGACCCAGTACTTC
CDR3aa: CASGWGGPGGQQETQYF
abundance: -
v_gene: TRBV12-5
j_gene: TRBJ2-5
d_gene: -

CDR3nt: TGTGCCAGCAGCTTAGCGGGGAGATACAATGAGCAGTTCTTC
CDR3aa: CASSLAGRYNEQFF
abundance: -
v_gene: TRBV7-7
j_gene: TRBJ2-1
d_gene: -

CDR3nt: TGTGCCAGCTCACCGGCTAGCGGGGGGAGCTCCTACGAGCAGTACTTC
CDR3aa: CASSPASGGSSYEQYF
abundance: -
v_gene: TRBV18
j_gene: TRBJ2-7
d_gene: TRBD2

CDR3nt: TGTGCCTGGAAACCGACAGGGGACTCCTACGAGCAGTACTTC
CDR3aa: CAWKPTGDSYEQYF
abundance: -
v_gene: TRBV30
j_gene: TRBJ2-7
d_gene: TRBD1

CDR3nt: TGCGCCAGCAGCCCAGGCGGACAAGGGGACTATGGCTACACCTTC
CDR3aa: CASSPGGQGDYGYTF
abundance: -
v_gene: TRBV5-1
j_gene: TRBJ1-2
d_gene: -

CDR3nt: TGTGCCATCAGTGGGGACAGGGTCCTACTCTCTGGAAACACCATATATTTT
CDR3aa: CAISGDRVLLSGNTIYF
abundance: -
v_gene: TRBV10-3
j_gene: TRBJ1-3
d_gene: TRBD1

CDR3nt: TGTGCCAGCAGCTTATTATATGCCGGGGAGCTGTTTTTT
CDR3aa: CASSLLYAGELFF
abundance: -
v_gene: TRBV7-8
j_gene: TRBJ2-2
d_gene: -

CDR3nt: TGTGCCAGCAGCTTGGCAGGACCGACAGGGTTCACTGAAGCTTTCTTT
CDR3aa: CASSLAGPTGFTEAFF
abundance: -
v_gene: TRBV5-4
j_gene: TRBJ1-1
d_gene: TRBD1

CDR3nt: TGTGCCAGCAGCTTGCGGGCGGGGGGGCAAGAGACCCAGTACTTC
CDR3aa: CASSLRAGGQETQYF
abundance: -
v_gene: TRBV5-4
j_gene: TRBJ2-5
d_gene: TRBD2

CDR3nt: TGTGCCAGCAGGTCGGACCCCGCCAGGGGGTATTTT
CDR3aa: CASRSDPARGYF
abundance: once
v_gene: TRBV2
j_gene: TRBJ2-3
d_gene: -

CDR3nt: TGTGCTAGTGGTTTGGGAGGGACAGGGAGGGGCACTGAAGCTTTCTTT
CDR3aa: CASGLGGTGRGTEAFF
abundance: -
v_gene: TRBV12-5
j_gene: TRBJ1-1
d_gene: TRBD1

CDR3nt: TGTGCCAGCAGCGCCCGACAGGGGGTAGGGAACACTGAAGCTTTCTTT
CDR3aa: CASSARQGVGNTEAFF
abundance: -
v_gene: TRBV9
j_gene: TRBJ1-1
d_gene: TRBD1

CDR3nt: TGTGCCAGCCCCAGGCGTGTGGAGGATTTGAACACTGAAGCTTTCTTT
CDR3aa: CASPRRVEDLNTEAFF
abundance: -
v_gene: TRBV21-1
j_gene: TRBJ1-1
d_gene: -

CDR3nt: TGCGCCAGCAGCATTCCAACAGGCGGCCGGGGGATCACTGAAGCTTTCTTT
CDR3aa: CASSIPTGGRGITEAFF
abundance: -
v_gene: TRBV5-1
j_gene: TRBJ1-1
d_gene: -

CDR3nt: TGCAGCGTTGAGGTGAGAAACTATGGCTACACCTTC
CDR3aa: CSVEVRNYGYTF
abundance: -
v_gene: TRBV29-1
j_gene: TRBJ1-2
d_gene: -